This TCR beta chain originates from a study of identical twins listed by TCRdb under 2016. General notes on the study: The study deep-sequenced TCR alpha and beta repertoires from monozygotic twins, unrelated adults of various ages and cord blood to test whether fetal clonotypes persist. To rule out contamination, replicate twin experiments were performed at different times with different library preparation protocols.

All donors were healthy Caucasians. The study also sequenced three unrelated non-twin adults: a male aged 18 to 30, a male aged 50 to 59 and a female aged 50 to 59. Miltenyi CD45RO+ enrichment and human naive T-cell isolation kits were used to isolate memory (CD45RO+) and naive T cells from PBMC. Libraries were made using 5' RACE. Instrument used: Illumina HiSeq 2000. Template switching introduced a universal primer binding site; the final cDNA contained a unique molecular identifier, enabling accurate counting of TCR cDNA molecules. First-strand cDNA for TCR alpha and beta chains was synthesized from specific primers in the conserved constant-segment region. Each cDNA library was double barcoded, with a SMART-Mk sample barcode plus Illumina barcodes, to control for contamination. TruSeq adapter sequences and Illumina sample barcodes were added in two successive PCR steps. Sequencing of the TCR alpha and beta cDNA libraries was done on the Illumina HiSeq platform using custom primers. In the authors' own workflow: Unique molecular identifiers were extracted from raw reads with MiGEC, and CDR3 positions were determined with MiXCR. Recombination models were inferred per individual with the repgenHMM and IGoR tools using an EM algorithm. Shared clonotypes were analyzed with the tcR package in R, and sharing was normalized by the product of cloneset sizes. To study raw recombination free of thymic and clonal selection effects, out-of-frame nonproductive sequences were analyzed. TCRdb's own reprocessing of the public reads used fastp at Q25 and MiXCR and kept productive beta chains. When rows share a CDR3 protein, they turn into one entry using the most common DNA and genes. TCRdb assigned the V and J calls; the authors' analysis was not used. This sample gives hundreds of thousands of distinct CDR3 sequences in total; roughly 6% of them show up just once. The ten largest account for around 1.9% of the sample.

Findings and caveats that apply to the study as a whole: Zero-insertion analyses could be partly confounded by invariant T cells such as MAIT and iNKT, though diverse VJ usage argued against such confounding for most clonotypes. Fewer insertions were carried by abundant cord blood beta clonotypes, a similar but weaker trend appeared in young adult naive repertoires, and no such trend appeared in memory repertoires. In beta out-of-frame sequences, excess twin sharing was weaker, because having fewer shared sequences lowered the signal-to-noise ratio. In monozygotic twins, out-of-frame TCR alpha sharing was systematically underestimated by recombination models, although the models agreed with sharing between unrelated individuals. Because the same donors could not be followed over many years, the conclusions relied on cross-sectional statistical analysis. Compared with coincidental sharing between unrelated individuals, out-of-frame TCR alpha sequences shared between twins had an excess of sequences with low generation probability.

CDR1 is given as DFQATT and CDR2 as SNEGSKA, both from the germline V gene (reference sequence). From the cysteine up to the phenylalanine, the CDR3 has a length of 14 residues. Of all the DNA, just the CDR3 is kept, 42 bases in frame from base 1. V is cut by 3 bases and J by 0 bases, and the space between the germline ends is 9 bases. This clonotype was seen more than once but under ten times. Which antigen it targets is not known. One base away there is no much larger clone; base qualities are not given. Input material: naive T cells sorted from blood. The sample's cell subset or site, from its label and the paper: cells isolated with a human naive T-cell isolation kit. Here the chain combines TRBV20-1 and TRBJ1-3; tentative D gene TRBD1, with 6 bases matching. This TCR derives from a man aged 18 to 30 in good health. The CDR3 has the sequence CSARRDISGNTIYF. The bases are TGCAGTGCTAGGAGGGACATCTCTGGAAACACCATATATTTT.